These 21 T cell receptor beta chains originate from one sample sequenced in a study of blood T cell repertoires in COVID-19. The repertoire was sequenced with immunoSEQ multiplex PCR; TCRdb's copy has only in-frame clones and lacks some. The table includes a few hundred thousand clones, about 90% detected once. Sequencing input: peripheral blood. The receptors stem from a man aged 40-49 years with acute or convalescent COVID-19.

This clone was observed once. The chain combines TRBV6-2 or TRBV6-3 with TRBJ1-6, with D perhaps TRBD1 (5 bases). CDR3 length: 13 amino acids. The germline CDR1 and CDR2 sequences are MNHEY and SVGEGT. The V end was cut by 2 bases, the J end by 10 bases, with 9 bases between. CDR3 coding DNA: TGTGCCAGCAGTTACGGGAGGGGCTCACCCCTCCACTTT. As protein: CASSYGRGSPLHF.

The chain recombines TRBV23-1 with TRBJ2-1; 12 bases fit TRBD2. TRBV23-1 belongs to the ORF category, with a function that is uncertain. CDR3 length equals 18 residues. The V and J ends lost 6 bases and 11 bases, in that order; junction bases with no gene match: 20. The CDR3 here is CASRFMLAGGEVRSKQFF. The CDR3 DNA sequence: TGCGCCAGCAGGTTCATGCTAGCGGGAGGGGAGGTACGGTCGAAGCAGTTCTTC.

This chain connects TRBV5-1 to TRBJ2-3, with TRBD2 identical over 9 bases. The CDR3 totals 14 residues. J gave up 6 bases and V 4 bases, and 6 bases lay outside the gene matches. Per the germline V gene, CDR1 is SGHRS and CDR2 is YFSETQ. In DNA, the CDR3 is TGCGCCAGCAGCCTGGGACTAGCAGGGGATACGCAGTATTTT. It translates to CASSLGLAGDTQYF.

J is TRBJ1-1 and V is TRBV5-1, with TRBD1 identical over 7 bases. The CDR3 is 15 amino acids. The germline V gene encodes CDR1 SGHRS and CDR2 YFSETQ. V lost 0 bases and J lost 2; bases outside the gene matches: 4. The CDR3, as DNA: TGCGCCAGCAGCTTGGAGCAGGGGGGAAACACTGAAGCTTTCTTT. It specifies CASSLEQGGNTEAFF.

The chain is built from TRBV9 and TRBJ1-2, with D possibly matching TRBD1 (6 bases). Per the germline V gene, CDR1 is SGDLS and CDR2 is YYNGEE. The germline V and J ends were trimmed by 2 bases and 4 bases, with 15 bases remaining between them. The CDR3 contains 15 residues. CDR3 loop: CASSVSQGSFYGYTF. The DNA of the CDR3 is TGTGCCAGCAGCGTCTCACAGGGCTCCTTCTATGGCTACACCTTC.

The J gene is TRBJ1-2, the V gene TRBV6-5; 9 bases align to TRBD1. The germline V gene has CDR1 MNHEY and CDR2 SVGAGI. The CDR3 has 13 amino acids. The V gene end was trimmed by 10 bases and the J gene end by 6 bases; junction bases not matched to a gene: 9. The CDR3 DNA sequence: TGTGCCACCACGGGACAGGGAAGAAATGGCTACACCTTC. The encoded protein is CATTGQGRNGYTF.

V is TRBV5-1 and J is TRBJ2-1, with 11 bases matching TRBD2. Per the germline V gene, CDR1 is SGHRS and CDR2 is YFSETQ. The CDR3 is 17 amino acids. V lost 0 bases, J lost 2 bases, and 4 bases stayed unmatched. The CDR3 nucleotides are TGCGCCAGCAGCTTGGTTATAGCGGGAGGGCCCTACAATGAGCAGTTCTTC. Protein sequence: CASSLVIAGGPYNEQFF.

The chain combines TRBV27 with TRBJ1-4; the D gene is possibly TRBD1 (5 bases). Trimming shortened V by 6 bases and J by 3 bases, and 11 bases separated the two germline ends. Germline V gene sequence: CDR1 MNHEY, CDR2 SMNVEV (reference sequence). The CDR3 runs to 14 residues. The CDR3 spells CASRGGAANEKLFF. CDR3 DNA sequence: TGTGCCAGCAGGGGGGGAGCGGCTAATGAAAAACTGTTTTTT.

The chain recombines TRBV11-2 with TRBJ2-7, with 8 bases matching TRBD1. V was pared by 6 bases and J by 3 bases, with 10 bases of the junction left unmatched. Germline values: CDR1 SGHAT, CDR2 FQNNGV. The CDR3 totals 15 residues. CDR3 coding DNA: TGTGCCAGCAGTGGACAGGGTTCCTCCCACTACGAGCAGTACTTC. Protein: CASSGQGSSHYEQYF.

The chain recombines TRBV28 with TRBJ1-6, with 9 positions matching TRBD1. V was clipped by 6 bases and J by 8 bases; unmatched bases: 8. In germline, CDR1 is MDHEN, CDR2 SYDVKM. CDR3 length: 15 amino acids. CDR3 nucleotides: TGTGCCAGCAGGGCCATACAGGGGGCTGATTCACCCCTCCACTTT. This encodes CASRAIQGADSPLHF. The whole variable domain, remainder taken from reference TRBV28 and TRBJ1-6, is DVKVTQSSRYLVKRTGEKVFLECVQDMDHENMFWYRQDPGLGLRLIYFSYDVKMKEKGDIPEGYSVSREKKERFSLILESASTNQTSMYLCASRAIQGADSPLHFGNGTRLTVT.

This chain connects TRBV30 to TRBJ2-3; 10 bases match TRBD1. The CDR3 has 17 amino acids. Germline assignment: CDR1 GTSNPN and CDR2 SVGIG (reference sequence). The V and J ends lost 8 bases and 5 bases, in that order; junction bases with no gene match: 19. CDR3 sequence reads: CASTPSPDRGSRDTQYF. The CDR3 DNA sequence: TGTGCCAGCACACCCTCTCCGGACAGGGGGAGTAGAGATACGCAGTATTTT.

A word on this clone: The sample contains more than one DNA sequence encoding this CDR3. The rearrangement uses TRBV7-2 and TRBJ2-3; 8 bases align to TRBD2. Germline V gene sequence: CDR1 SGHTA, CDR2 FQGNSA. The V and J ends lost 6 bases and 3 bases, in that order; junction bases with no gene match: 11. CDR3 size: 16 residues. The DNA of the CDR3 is TGTGCCAGCAGTCTAACCGGGGGGGCCGGTACAGATACGCAGTATTTT. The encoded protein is CASSLTGGAGTDTQYF. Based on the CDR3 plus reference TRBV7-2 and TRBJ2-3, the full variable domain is GAGVSQSPSNKVTEKGKDVELRCDPISGHTALYWYRQSLGQGLEFLIYFQGNSAPDKSGLPSDRFSAERTGGSVSTLTIQRTQQEDSAVYLCASSLTGGAGTDTQYFGPGTRLTVL.

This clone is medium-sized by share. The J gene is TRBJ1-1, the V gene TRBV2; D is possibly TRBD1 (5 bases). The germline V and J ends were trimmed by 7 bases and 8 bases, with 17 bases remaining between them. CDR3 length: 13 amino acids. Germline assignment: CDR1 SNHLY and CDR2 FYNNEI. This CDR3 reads CASKGGVHIEAFF. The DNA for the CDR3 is TGTGCCAGCAAGGGAGGGGTTCATATCGAAGCTTTCTTT.

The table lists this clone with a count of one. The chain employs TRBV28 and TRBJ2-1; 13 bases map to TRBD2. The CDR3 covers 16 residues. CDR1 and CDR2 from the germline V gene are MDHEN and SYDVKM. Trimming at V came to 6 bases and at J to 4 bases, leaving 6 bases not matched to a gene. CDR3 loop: CASSRTSGSPYNEQFF. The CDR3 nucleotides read TGTGCCAGCAGCCGGACTAGCGGGAGCCCGTACAATGAGCAGTTCTTC.

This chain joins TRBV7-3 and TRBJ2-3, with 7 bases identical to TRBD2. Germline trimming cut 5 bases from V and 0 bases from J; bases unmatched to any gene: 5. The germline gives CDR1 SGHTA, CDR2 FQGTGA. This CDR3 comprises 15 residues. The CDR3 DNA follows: TGTGCCAGCAGCCGGGATAGCGGGAGCACAGATACGCAGTATTTT. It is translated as CASSRDSGSTDTQYF.

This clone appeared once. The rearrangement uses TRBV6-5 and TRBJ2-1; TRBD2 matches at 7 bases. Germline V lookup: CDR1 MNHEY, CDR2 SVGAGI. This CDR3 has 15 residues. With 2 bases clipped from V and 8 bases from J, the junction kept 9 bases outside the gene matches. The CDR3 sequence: CASSYLGRWFDEQFF. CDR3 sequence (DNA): TGTGCCAGCAGTTACCTCGGGAGGTGGTTCGATGAGCAGTTCTTC.

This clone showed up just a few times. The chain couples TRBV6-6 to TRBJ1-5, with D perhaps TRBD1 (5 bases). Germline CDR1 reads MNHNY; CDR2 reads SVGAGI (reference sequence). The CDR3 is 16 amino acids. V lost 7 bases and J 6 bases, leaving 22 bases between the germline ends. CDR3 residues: CASTSQRVGAFQPQHF. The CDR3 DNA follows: TGTGCCAGCACCTCCCAGCGGGTTGGGGCATTTCAGCCCCAGCATTTT.

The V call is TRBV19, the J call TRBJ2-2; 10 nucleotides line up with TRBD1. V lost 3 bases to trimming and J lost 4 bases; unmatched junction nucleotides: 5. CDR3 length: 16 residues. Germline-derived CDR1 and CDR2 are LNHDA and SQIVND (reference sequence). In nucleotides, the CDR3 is TGTGCCAGTAGTATCCTCCGGACAGGGGGCACCGGGGAGCTGTTTTTT. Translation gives CASSILRTGGTGELFF.

Written as DNA, the CDR3 is TGTGCCAGCAGATCAGGGGGCTCGAACATTCAGTACTTC. This gives the protein CASRSGGSNIQYF. The rearrangement links TRBV28 to TRBJ2-4; 8 nucleotides match TRBD1. With 6 bases clipped from V and 7 bases from J, the junction kept 5 bases outside the gene matches. The CDR3 runs to 13 residues. CDR1 is MDHEN and CDR2 is SYDVKM in the germline V gene.

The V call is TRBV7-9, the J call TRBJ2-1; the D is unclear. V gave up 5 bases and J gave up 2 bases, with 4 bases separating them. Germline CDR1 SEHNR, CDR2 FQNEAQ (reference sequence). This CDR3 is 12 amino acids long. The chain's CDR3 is CASSPAYNEQFF. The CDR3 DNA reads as TGTGCCAGCAGCCCCGCCTACAATGAGCAGTTCTTC.

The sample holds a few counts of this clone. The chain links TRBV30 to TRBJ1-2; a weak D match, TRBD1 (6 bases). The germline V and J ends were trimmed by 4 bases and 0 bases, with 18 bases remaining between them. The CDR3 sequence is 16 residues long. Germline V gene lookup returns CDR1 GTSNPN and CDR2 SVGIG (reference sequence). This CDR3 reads CAWTPQLQGTNYGYTF. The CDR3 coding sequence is TGTGCCTGGACCCCTCAGCTTCAGGGGACTAACTATGGCTACACCTTC.